There are a few counts of the clone carrying this T cell receptor beta chain. Its antigen is undetermined. The sample belongs to a study of T cells in Graves' hyperthyroidism and ophthalmopathy. Findings of the study overall: The model forecast ophthalmopathy, anticipating it by a median about six months before onset.

There were TCR beta CDR3 regions amplified from RNA transcripts. HTBI primers were the set used in a first-round RT-PCR of the TCR CDR3. TCRdb itself ran the multiplex PCR reads through MiXCR, one entry per CDR3 protein. The sample holds 500,000 to 650,000 distinct CDR3 sequences, about 14% seen once. Germline V CDR1 and CDR2: MRHNA, SNTAGT. V shed 8 bases and J shed 7 bases, with 18 bases lying between them. The CDR3 is 15 residues long. The receptor's source is a woman aged 50 to 60 with Graves' ophthalmopathy. The chain is built from TRBV6-4 and TRBJ1-6, with D perhaps TRBD1 (5 bases). The sequencing sample was made of blood. Here the CDR3 reads CASGFQGSRNSPLHF. CDR3 nucleotide sequence: TGTGCCAGCGGATTCCAGGGTTCGCGGAATTCACCCCTCCACTTT.